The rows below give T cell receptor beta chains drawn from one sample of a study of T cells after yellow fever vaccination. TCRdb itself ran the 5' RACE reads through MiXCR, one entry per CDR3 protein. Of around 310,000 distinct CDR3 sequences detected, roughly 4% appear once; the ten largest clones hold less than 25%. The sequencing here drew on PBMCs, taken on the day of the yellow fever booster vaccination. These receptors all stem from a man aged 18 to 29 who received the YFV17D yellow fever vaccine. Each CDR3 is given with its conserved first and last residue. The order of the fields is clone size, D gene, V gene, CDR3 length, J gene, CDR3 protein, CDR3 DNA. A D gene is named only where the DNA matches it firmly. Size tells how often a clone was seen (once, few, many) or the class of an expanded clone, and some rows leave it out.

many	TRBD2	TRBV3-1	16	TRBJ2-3	CASSQDPGLATDTQYF	TGTGCCAGCAGCCAAGATCCCGGACTAGCGACAGATACGCAGTATTTT
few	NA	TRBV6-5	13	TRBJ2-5	CASTPTSRETQYF	TGTGCCAGCACCCCGACTAGTCGCGAGACCCAGTACTTC
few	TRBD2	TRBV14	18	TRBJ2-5	CASSRGLAGGPLQETQYF	TGTGCCAGCAGCCGAGGACTAGCGGGGGGGCCCCTCCAAGAGACCCAGTACTTC
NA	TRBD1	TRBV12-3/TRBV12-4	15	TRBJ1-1	CASTRRDSQNTEAFF	TGTGCCAGCACCCGCCGGGACAGTCAGAACACTGAAGCTTTCTTT
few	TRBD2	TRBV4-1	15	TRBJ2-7	CASSLGLAGDYEQYF	TGCGCCAGCAGCCTCGGACTAGCGGGGGACTACGAGCAGTACTTC
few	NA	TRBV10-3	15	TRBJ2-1	CAISEWGSSYNEQFF	TGTGCCATCAGTGAATGGGGGAGCTCCTACAATGAGCAGTTCTTC
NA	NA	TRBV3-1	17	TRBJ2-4	CASSHSGLGLAKNIQYF	TGTGCCAGCAGCCACTCGGGACTGGGCTTAGCCAAAAACATTCAGTACTTC
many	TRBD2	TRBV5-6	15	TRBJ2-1	CASSGGTSAYNEQFF	TGTGCCAGCAGCGGCGGGACTAGCGCCTACAATGAGCAGTTCTTC
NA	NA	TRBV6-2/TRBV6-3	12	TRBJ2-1	CASRQPYNEQFF	TGTGCCAGCCGACAGCCGTACAATGAGCAGTTCTTC
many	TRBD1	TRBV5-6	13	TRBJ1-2	CASSPGTGYGYTF	TGTGCCAGCAGCCCTGGGACAGGCTATGGCTACACCTTC
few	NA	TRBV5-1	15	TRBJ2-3	CASSQGIYSTDTQYF	TGCGCCAGCTCGCAGGGGATCTATAGCACAGATACGCAGTATTTT
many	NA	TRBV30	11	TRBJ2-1	CAWSEFYEQFF	TGTGCCTGGAGTGAATTTTATGAGCAGTTCTTC
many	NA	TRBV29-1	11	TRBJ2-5	CSVRQQETQYF	TGCAGCGTTAGACAGCAAGAGACCCAGTACTTC
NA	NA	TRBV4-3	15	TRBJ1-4	CASSQDGREGEKLFF	TGCGCCAGCAGCCAAGATGGCAGGGAAGGGGAAAAACTGTTTTTT
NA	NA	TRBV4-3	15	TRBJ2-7	CASSQVGPSIPEQYF	TGCGCCAGCAGCCAAGTGGGACCGTCGATCCCCGAGCAGTACTTC
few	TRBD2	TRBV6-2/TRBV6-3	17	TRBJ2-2	CASRPLPGTRGTGELFF	TGTGCCAGCAGACCACTCCCCGGGACTAGGGGGACCGGGGAGCTGTTTTTT
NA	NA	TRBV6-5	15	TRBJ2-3	CASGIDYPSTDTQYF	TGTGCCAGCGGAATCGACTATCCTAGCACAGATACGCAGTATTTT
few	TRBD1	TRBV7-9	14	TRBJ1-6	CASSEQGSNSPLHF	TGTGCCAGCAGCGAACAGGGGAGTAATTCACCCCTCCACTTT
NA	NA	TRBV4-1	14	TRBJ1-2	CASSQEPISYGYTF	TGCGCCAGCAGCCAAGAACCAATCAGCTATGGCTACACCTTC
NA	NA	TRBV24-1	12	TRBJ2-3	CATSDLRGTQYF	TGTGCCACCAGTGATTTAAGAGGGACGCAGTATTTT
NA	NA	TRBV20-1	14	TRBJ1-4	CSAREGRVRGKLFF	TGCAGTGCTAGAGAAGGCAGGGTGCGGGGGAAACTGTTTTTT
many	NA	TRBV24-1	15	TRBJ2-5	CATSDLQGAEETQYF	TGTGCCACCAGTGATTTACAAGGTGCCGAAGAGACCCAGTACTTC
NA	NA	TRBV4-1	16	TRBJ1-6	CASSLIRGPRGSPLHF	TGCGCCAGCAGCCTCATCCGGGGGCCTCGCGGTTCACCCCTCCACTTT
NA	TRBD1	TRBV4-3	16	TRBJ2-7	CASSHHPARGGDEQYF	TGCGCCAGCAGCCACCACCCCGCCAGAGGGGGCGACGAGCAGTACTTC
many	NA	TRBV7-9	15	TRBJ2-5	CASSQTGAQRETQYF	TGTGCCAGCAGCCAGACGGGGGCGCAGAGGGAGACCCAGTACTTC
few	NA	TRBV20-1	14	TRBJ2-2	CSAREDKAPGELFF	TGCAGTGCTAGGGAGGACAAAGCCCCCGGGGAGCTGTTTTTT
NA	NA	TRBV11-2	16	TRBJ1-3	CASSQGGRRSGNTIYF	TGTGCCAGCAGCCAAGGGGGACGGCGCTCTGGAAACACCATATATTTT
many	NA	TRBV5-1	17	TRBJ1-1	CASSTLPGPSMNTEAFF	TGCGCCAGCAGCACCCTTCCTGGGCCGTCCATGAACACTGAAGCTTTCTTT
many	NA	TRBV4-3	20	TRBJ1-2	CASSQPKRRDQRTNSAGYTF	TGCGCCAGCAGCCAACCCAAACGCCGGGACCAACGAACAAATTCGGCAGGCTACACCTTC
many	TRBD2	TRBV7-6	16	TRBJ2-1	CASSLYSGGDFPEQFF	TGTGCCAGCAGCTTATATAGCGGGGGGGACTTTCCTGAGCAGTTCTTC
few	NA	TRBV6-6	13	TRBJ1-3	CAVRPLSGNTIYF	TGTGCCGTCCGGCCCCTCTCTGGAAACACCATATATTTT
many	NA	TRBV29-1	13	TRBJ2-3	CSVDEPGPSTQYF	TGCAGCGTTGATGAACCAGGGCCTAGTACGCAGTATTTT
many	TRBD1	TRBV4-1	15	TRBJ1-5	CASSQGQGANQPQHF	TGCGCCAGCAGCCAGGGACAGGGGGCCAATCAGCCCCAGCATTTT
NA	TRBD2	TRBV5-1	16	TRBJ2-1	CASSLVSGGPRGEQFF	TGCGCCAGCAGCTTGGTGAGCGGGGGGCCAAGGGGTGAGCAGTTCTTC
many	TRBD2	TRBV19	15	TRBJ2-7	CASTSLAGGTYEQYF	TGTGCCAGTACCTCCCTAGCGGGGGGGACCTACGAGCAGTACTTC
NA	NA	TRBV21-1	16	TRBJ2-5	CASSKERAANQETQYF	TGTGCCAGCAGCAAAGAGCGAGCGGCCAACCAAGAGACCCAGTACTTC
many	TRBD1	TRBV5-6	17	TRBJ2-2	CASSDTGGQGITGELFF	TGTGCCAGCAGCGATACCGGAGGACAGGGCATCACCGGGGAGCTGTTTTTT
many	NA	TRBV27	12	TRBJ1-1	CASSPQGIEAFF	TGTGCCAGCAGTCCGCAGGGGATTGAAGCTTTCTTT
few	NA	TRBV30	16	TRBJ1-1	CAWSAWPGFQNTEAFF	TGTGCCTGGAGCGCATGGCCTGGCTTCCAGAACACTGAAGCTTTCTTT
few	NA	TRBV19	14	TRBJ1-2	CASIGHNSNYGYTF	TGTGCCAGTATCGGACACAATTCTAACTATGGCTACACCTTC
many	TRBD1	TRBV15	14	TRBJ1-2	CATSRDRTGVGYTF	TGTGCCACCAGCAGAGATAGGACAGGGGTTGGCTACACCTTC
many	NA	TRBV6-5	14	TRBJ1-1	CASSYRRGNTEAFF	TGTGCCAGCAGTTACAGAAGGGGGAACACTGAAGCTTTCTTT
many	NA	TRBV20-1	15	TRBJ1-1	CSARAPFRMNTEAFF	TGCAGTGCTAGAGCTCCCTTTAGAATGAACACTGAAGCTTTCTTT
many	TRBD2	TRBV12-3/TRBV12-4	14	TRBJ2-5	CASSPTSGGLAQYF	TGTGCCAGCAGTCCGACTAGCGGGGGTTTGGCCCAGTACTTC
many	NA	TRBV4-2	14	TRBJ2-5	CASSRKRGGETQYF	TGTGCCAGCAGCCGTAAAAGAGGTGGGGAGACCCAGTACTTC
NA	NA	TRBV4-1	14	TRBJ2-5	CASSPSGLEETQYF	TGCGCCAGCAGCCCGTCGGGACTCGAAGAGACCCAGTACTTC
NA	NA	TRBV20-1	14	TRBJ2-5	CSARELTGRETQYF	TGCAGTGCTAGAGAACTAACAGGGAGAGAGACCCAGTACTTC
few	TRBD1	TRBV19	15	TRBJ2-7	CASSIGTGLAYEQYF	TGTGCCAGTAGTATCGGGACAGGGTTGGCGTACGAGCAGTACTTC
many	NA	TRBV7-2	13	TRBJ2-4	CASSPEGGNIQYF	TGTGCCAGCAGCCCCGAGGGGGGGAACATTCAGTACTTC